These 27 T cell receptor beta chains came from one sample sequenced in a study of patients and donors after allogeneic stem cell transplantation. TCRdb used MiXCR to reprocess the RT-PCR reads, holding one entry per CDR3 protein. Found here are fewer than 180,000 distinct CDR3 sequences, roughly 35% of them singletons; the top ten hold 50%. What was sequenced was blood, either unsorted or a sorted T cell fraction (not recorded which). These TCRs come from a human donor who was either an allogeneic HSCT recipient or a stem cell or donor lymphocyte infusion donor (not recorded which). It is not recorded whose cells these are; they may come from a transplant donor.

The chain uses TRBV28 and TRBJ2-5; no clear D. Trimming shortened V by 1 base and J by 2 bases, and 8 bases separated the two germline ends. Germline-derived CDR1 and CDR2 are MDHEN and SYDVKM. The CDR3 runs to 14 residues. This CDR3 reads CASSLSPRQETQYF. Written as DNA, the CDR3 is TGTGCCAGCAGTTTATCCCCCAGGCAAGAGACCCAGTACTTC.

In its sample, this clonotype was seen once. The chain uses TRBV5-1 and TRBJ2-2; 9 nucleotides align to TRBD2. The germline V gene encodes CDR1 SGHRS and CDR2 YFSETQ. Trimming cost V 3 bases and J 3 bases; bases outside gene matches: 6. The CDR3 extends over 16 amino acids. CDR3 sequence (DNA): TGCGCCAGCAGCTCGACTAGCGGACAATACACCGGGGAGCTGTTTTTT. It codes for CASSSTSGQYTGELFF.

The rearrangement links TRBV5-6 to TRBJ2-5; TRBD1 matches at 8 bases. V shed 0 bases, J shed 4 bases, and the junction held 5 bases outside the gene matches. Looked up from germline, CDR1 is SGHDT and CDR2 is YYEEEE. CDR3 size: 15 residues. The CDR3, as DNA: TGTGCCAGCAGCTTGGCCCGGACAGGGCGAGAGACCCAGTACTTC. Residues: CASSLARTGRETQYF.

This rearrangement joins TRBV12-3 or TRBV12-4 to TRBJ1-1, with D possibly matching TRBD1 (5 bases). The CDR3 is 13 amino acids. V lost 6 bases and J 7 bases, leaving 15 bases between the germline ends. The CDR3 nucleotides read TGTGCCAGCAGCACCGACAGCGCGAGTGAAGCTTTCTTT. Translated: CASSTDSASEAFF.

This clonotype appeared many times. The chain links TRBV12-3 or TRBV12-4 to TRBJ1-4; tentative D call: TRBD1 (5 bases). The CDR3 has 15 amino acids. Trimming removed 4 bases from V and 7 bases from J, with 16 bases in between. DNA of the CDR3: TGTGCCAGCAGTTGGTCCCAGGGTATGATTGAAAAACTGTTTTTT. Protein product: CASSWSQGMIEKLFF.

This sequence joins TRBV10-2 and TRBJ1-1; no clear D gene. CDR1 is WSHSY and CDR2 is SAAADI in the germline V gene. This CDR3 region has 14 residues. The ends were cut back, 7 bases at V and 2 bases at J, with 14 bases in the middle. CDR3 in amino acids: CASTSTLSNTEAFF. CDR3 coding DNA: TGCGCCAGCACCTCGACCTTATCTAACACTGAAGCTTTCTTT.

The rearrangement joins TRBV5-1 to TRBJ1-6, with 7 nucleotides matching TRBD1. The CDR3 is 14 amino acids. The germline gives CDR1 SGHRS, CDR2 YFSETQ. With V trimmed by 0 bases and J by 11 bases, 5 bases remained unmatched. CDR3 coding DNA: TGCGCCAGCAGCTTGGGTCAGGGGGATACACCCCTCCACTTT. Translated, it gives CASSLGQGDTPLHF.

This clonotype was seen ten or more times. The chain combines TRBV12-3 or TRBV12-4 with TRBJ1-1, with D perhaps TRBD1 (5 bases). CDR3 size: 14 residues. Trimming took 6 bases from V and 1 from J, leaving 12 bases between them. This CDR3 is CASSFGTANTEAFF. CDR3 coding DNA: TGTGCCAGCAGCTTCGGGACGGCGAACACTGAAGCTTTCTTT.

The CDR3 coding sequence is TGTGCCAGCGCCATTCGACAGGGGAGGTCCCGGGAGCTGTTTTTT. Residues: CASAIRQGRSRELFF. The rearrangement links TRBV27 to TRBJ2-2; 8 nucleotides line up with TRBD1. Trimming at V came to 8 bases and at J to 9 bases, leaving 14 bases not matched to a gene. From germline, CDR1 is MNHEY and CDR2 SMNVEV (reference sequence). The CDR3 consists of 15 residues.

The CDR3 is CASSLPRTGFLHEQYF. CDR3 bases: TGTGCCAGCAGTTTACCCCGGACAGGGTTCCTCCACGAGCAGTACTTC. The chain carries TRBV28 and TRBJ2-7, with 8 bases identical to TRBD1. Trimming took 2 bases from V and 5 from J; bases not matched to a gene: 11. Germline CDR1 reads MDHEN; CDR2 reads SYDVKM. The CDR3 contains 16 residues.

The V call is TRBV5-1, the J call TRBJ1-4, with D uncertain. The CDR3 covers 16 residues. The V and J ends lost 4 bases and 0 bases respectively, with 13 bases between them. CDR1 SGHRS and CDR2 YFSETQ come from the germline V gene. CDR3: CASSAWPMTTNEKLFF. CDR3 sequence (DNA): TGCGCCAGCAGCGCCTGGCCGATGACAACTAATGAAAAACTGTTTTTT.

This clonotype was counted only a few times. The rearrangement uses TRBV12-3 or TRBV12-4 and TRBJ1-1, with TRBD1 matching over 8 bases. The CDR3 spans 14 residues. With 4 bases clipped from V and 6 bases from J, the junction kept 7 bases outside the gene matches. The DNA of the CDR3 is TGTGCCAGCAGTTCAACAGGGGGTCTCTCTGAAGCTTTCTTT. Encoded protein: CASSSTGGLSEAFF.

This clonotype appeared a few times. The CDR3, as DNA: TGTGCCACCAGCAGATTACAAGAGACCCAGTACTTC. It translates to CATSRLQETQYF. This chain joins TRBV15 and TRBJ2-5; the D is unclear. From germline, CDR1 is LNHNV and CDR2 YYDKDF (reference sequence). Trimming removed 2 bases at V and 2 bases at J, with 3 bases between. The CDR3 loop spans 12 amino acids. Based on the CDR3 plus reference TRBV15 and TRBJ2-5, the full variable domain is DAMVIQNPRYQVTQFGKPVTLSCSQTLNHNVMYWYQQKSSQAPKLLFHYYDKDFNNEADTPDNFQSRRPNTSFCFLDIRSPGLGDTAMYLCATSRLQETQYFGPGTRLLVL.

Here the CDR3 reads CASSLEAKRFEQFF. The CDR3 nucleotides read TGTGCCAGCAGCTTGGAAGCTAAGCGATTTGAGCAGTTCTTC. The V and J genes are TRBV5-6 and TRBJ2-1; D unclear. The CDR3 runs to 14 residues. V was trimmed by 0 bases and J by 9 bases, leaving 13 bases between them. Germline V lookup: CDR1 SGHDT, CDR2 YYEEEE.

The rearrangement links TRBV28 to TRBJ1-5; unclear D gene. The CDR3 covers 16 residues. The germline CDR1 and CDR2 sequences are MDHEN and SYDVKM. V was shortened by 1 base and J by 0 bases, with 10 bases between the two germline ends. CDR3 sequence: CASSLLKDYSNQPQHF. The CDR3 DNA follows: TGTGCCAGCAGTTTATTGAAGGATTATAGCAATCAGCCCCAGCATTTT.

This clonotype was counted a single time. V usage is TRBV28 and J usage is TRBJ1-5, with 7 bases aligning to TRBD1. Germline CDR1 and CDR2: MDHEN and SYDVKM. The CDR3 spans 14 residues. The V and J ends lost 7 bases and 4 bases, in that order; junction bases with no gene match: 7. As DNA, the CDR3 is TGTGCCAGCACCAGACAGGGTGGAAATCAGCCCCAGCATTTT. Its protein product is CASTRQGGNQPQHF.

The chain employs TRBV28 and TRBJ2-2, with 8 nucleotides matching TRBD1. The V and J ends lost 2 bases and 1 base, in that order; junction bases with no gene match: 6. The CDR3 is made up of 17 amino acids. The germline V gene encodes CDR1 MDHEN and CDR2 SYDVKM. CDR3 nucleotide sequence: TGTGCCAGCAGTTTACATCCGGGACAGGAGAACACCGGGGAGCTGTTTTTT. Its protein is CASSLHPGQENTGELFF.

The CDR3 region has the DNA TGTGCCACCAGTGATTTTGGGGGGCATGGCTACACCTTC. Encoded protein: CATSDFGGHGYTF. The rearrangement uses TRBV24-1 and TRBJ1-2, with a weak D call TRBD1 (6 bases). The germline CDR1 and CDR2 sequences are KGHDR and SFDVKD. The ends were cut back, 1 base at V and 6 bases at J, with 8 bases in the middle. This CDR3 region has 13 residues.

This clonotype has a handful of counts. The V gene is TRBV12-3 or TRBV12-4, the J gene TRBJ2-7; D uncertain. The CDR3 has 14 amino acids. V was shortened by 3 bases and J by 3 bases, with 12 bases between the two germline ends. The CDR3 region is CASSFHGALYEQYF. CDR3 DNA: TGTGCCAGCAGTTTTCACGGCGCCCTCTACGAGCAGTACTTC.

This chain connects TRBV7-8 to TRBJ1-1; perhaps TRBD1 as D (5 bases). V lost 5 bases, J lost 7 bases, and 20 bases lay in between. This CDR3 has 15 residues. CDR1 is SGHVS, CDR2 FQNEAQ, per germline. CDR3 sequence (DNA): TGTGCCAGCAGCCCCGAGACAGTACGCCCTAATGAAGCTTTCTTT. Amino acid sequence: CASSPETVRPNEAFF.

This clonotype turned up a few times. This chain links TRBV24-1 with TRBJ1-2; TRBD1 matches at 9 bases. CDR1 is KGHDR and CDR2 is SFDVKD in the germline V gene. V dropped 4 bases and J dropped 4; count of bases not matched to a gene: 3. CDR3 length: 14 residues. Here the CDR3 reads CATSERDRVYGYTF. The CDR3 coding sequence is TGTGCCACCAGTGAGCGGGACAGGGTCTATGGCTACACCTTC.

The chain couples TRBV20-1 to TRBJ1-4; the match to TRBD1 covers 10 bases. Trimming at V came to 5 bases and at J to 7 bases, leaving 10 bases not matched to a gene. The CDR3 extends over 15 amino acids. The germline gives CDR1 DFQATT, CDR2 SNEGSKA (reference sequence). The CDR3 DNA sequence: TGCAGTGCTCACCTCCCCGGGACAGGGGTTGAAAAACTGTTTTTT. Translating gives CSAHLPGTGVEKLFF.

There are a few counts of this clonotype. V gene TRBV28 combines with J gene TRBJ1-5; D not certain. The CDR3 consists of 12 residues. Germline assignment: CDR1 MDHEN and CDR2 SYDVKM. V was shortened by 4 bases and J by 7 bases, with 8 bases between the two germline ends. This CDR3 is CASSWVEQPQHF. In DNA, the CDR3 is TGTGCCAGCAGTTGGGTGGAACAGCCCCAGCATTTT. Using reference TRBV28 and TRBJ1-5 for the parts outside the CDR3, the full variable domain is DVKVTQSSRYLVKRTGEKVFLECVQDMDHENMFWYRQDPGLGLRLIYFSYDVKMKEKGDIPEGYSVSREKKERFSLILESASTNQTSMYLCASSWVEQPQHFGDGTRLSIL.

The V and J genes are TRBV9 and TRBJ2-5; TRBD1 might be the D (5 bases). Per germline, CDR1 SGDLS and CDR2 YYNGEE. V lost 0 bases, J lost 5 bases, and 14 bases lay in between. The CDR3 sequence is 15 residues long. CDR3 coding DNA: TGTGCCAGCAGCGTAGGAGTAGGGGCGGTGGAGACCCAGTACTTC. It encodes CASSVGVGAVETQYF.

This clonotype was found a few times. The chain uses TRBV5-5 and TRBJ1-1; D is ambiguous. This CDR3 contains 15 residues. Trimming shortened V by 0 bases and J by 2 bases, and 11 bases separated the two germline ends. The germline CDR1 and CDR2 sequences are SGHKS and YYEKEE (reference sequence). The CDR3 region has the DNA TGTGCCAGCAGCTTGGTGGCCAGATATAACACTGAAGCTTTCTTT. Translation: CASSLVARYNTEAFF. The full variable domain, in which reference TRBV5-5 and TRBJ1-1 provide the parts outside the CDR3, is DAGVTQSPTHLIKTRGQQVTLRCSPISGHKSVSWYQQVLGQGPQFIFQYYEKEERGRGNFPDRFSARQFPNYSSELNVNALLLGDSALYLCASSLVARYNTEAFFGQGTRLTVV.

The V call is TRBV6-1, the J call TRBJ1-1; 8 positions agree with TRBD1. The CDR3 has 13 residues. The junction had 4 bases not matched to a gene; V was cut back by 6 bases and J by 4 bases. CDR1 is MNHNS, CDR2 SASEGT, per germline. The CDR3 DNA follows: TGTGCCAGCAGGACAGGGGTCGGCACTGAAGCTTTCTTT. Translated: CASRTGVGTEAFF.

The chain combines TRBV18 with TRBJ2-1, with D perhaps matching TRBD2 (6 bases). Trimming cost V 2 bases and J 1 base, with 9 bases left between them. Germline CDR1 is KGHSH and CDR2 is LQKENI. This CDR3 spans 15 amino acids. Written as DNA, the CDR3 is TGTGCCAGCTCACCAGGACGGGGGTCCTACAATGAGCAGTTCTTC. It encodes CASSPGRGSYNEQFF.